The rows below give T cell receptor beta chains drawn from one sample of a study of blood T cell repertoires in COVID-19. The data were produced by immunoSEQ multiplex PCR, yet TCRdb's version contains in-frame clones alone and is incomplete. The table has roughly 72,000 clones, about four fifths seen once. The specimen sequenced was peripheral blood. These receptors were taken from an elderly woman with active or convalescent COVID-19. Both conserved end residues are part of each CDR3. A D gene is named only where the DNA matches it firmly. Some rows mark clone size as missing; the rest say once, few, many or name a class of expanded clone.

clone size: -; V gene: TRBV24-1; J gene: TRBJ2-1; D gene: TRBD2; CDR3 protein: CATSGAGGLGNEQFF; CDR3 DNA: TGTGCCACCAGTGGAGCGGGAGGGCTGGGGAATGAGCAGTTCTTC
clone size: -; V gene: TRBV24-1; J gene: TRBJ2-7; D gene: -; CDR3 protein: CATSETGAEGQYF; CDR3 DNA: TGTGCCACCAGTGAAACTGGAGCTGAGGGGCAGTACTTC
clone size: -; V gene: TRBV7-2; J gene: TRBJ2-2; D gene: TRBD1; CDR3 protein: CASSSRDRGHTGELFF; CDR3 DNA: TGTGCCAGCAGCTCCCGGGATAGGGGGCACACCGGGGAGCTGTTTTTT
clone size: -; V gene: TRBV7-2; J gene: TRBJ1-1; D gene: -; CDR3 protein: CASSLSWGMNTEAFF; CDR3 DNA: TGTGCCAGCAGCTTAAGTTGGGGCATGAACACTGAAGCTTTCTTT
clone size: -; V gene: TRBV18; J gene: TRBJ2-5; D gene: -; CDR3 protein: CASSPTLQETQYF; CDR3 DNA: TGTGCCAGCTCACCGACACTGCAAGAGACCCAGTACTTC
clone size: -; V gene: TRBV19; J gene: TRBJ2-7; D gene: TRBD2; CDR3 protein: CASSIRTGGYEQYF; CDR3 DNA: TGTGCCAGTAGTATAAGGACGGGGGGCTACGAGCAGTACTTC
clone size: -; V gene: TRBV20-1; J gene: TRBJ1-6; D gene: -; CDR3 protein: CSASGHSPLHF; CDR3 DNA: TGCAGTGCTAGTGGACACTCACCCCTCCACTTT
clone size: -; V gene: TRBV2; J gene: TRBJ1-5; D gene: TRBD1; CDR3 protein: CASSENRGDQPQHF; CDR3 DNA: TGTGCCAGCAGTGAGAACAGGGGGGACCAGCCCCAGCATTTT
clone size: -; V gene: TRBV4-3; J gene: TRBJ2-7; D gene: -; CDR3 protein: CASSQFGRSSGAYEQYF; CDR3 DNA: TGCGCCAGCAGCCAATTTGGACGAAGTAGCGGCGCCTACGAGCAGTACTTC
clone size: -; V gene: TRBV6-5; J gene: TRBJ1-5; D gene: -; CDR3 protein: CASTPRGRNQPQHF; CDR3 DNA: TGTGCCTCCACCCCCCGGGGTCGCAATCAGCCCCAGCATTTT
clone size: once; V gene: TRBV5-6; J gene: TRBJ1-6; D gene: TRBD1; CDR3 protein: CASSYTGDYNSPLHF; CDR3 DNA: TGTGCCAGCAGTTATACAGGGGACTATAATTCACCCCTCCACTTT
clone size: few; V gene: TRBV5-6; J gene: TRBJ1-2; D gene: TRBD1; CDR3 protein: CASSLGSTGGYGYTF; CDR3 DNA: TGTGCCAGCAGCTTGGGATCGACAGGGGGCTATGGCTACACCTTC
clone size: -; V gene: TRBV24-1; J gene: TRBJ2-3; D gene: TRBD1; CDR3 protein: CATSDGTEQADTQYF; CDR3 DNA: TGTGCCACCAGTGATGGGACAGAGCAAGCCGATACGCAGTATTTT
clone size: -; V gene: TRBV5-1; J gene: TRBJ1-6; D gene: -; CDR3 protein: CASSFGQGYNSPLHF; CDR3 DNA: TGCGCCAGCAGCTTTGGGCAGGGTTATAATTCACCCCTCCACTTT
clone size: -; V gene: TRBV11-2; J gene: TRBJ1-4; D gene: -; CDR3 protein: CASSLDGGSNEKLFF; CDR3 DNA: TGTGCCAGCAGCTTAGATGGGGGGTCAAATGAAAAACTGTTTTTT
clone size: -; V gene: TRBV5-1; J gene: TRBJ2-2; D gene: -; CDR3 protein: CASSRLAVGTGELFF; CDR3 DNA: TGCGCCAGCAGCCGTCTAGCAGTTGGCACCGGGGAGCTGTTTTTT
clone size: few; V gene: TRBV28; J gene: TRBJ2-3; D gene: TRBD2; CDR3 protein: CASSLSGGGTDTQYF; CDR3 DNA: TGTGCCAGCAGTTTAAGCGGGGGCGGCACAGATACGCAGTATTTT
clone size: -; V gene: TRBV27; J gene: TRBJ1-2; D gene: -; CDR3 protein: CASSPQQGGYTF; CDR3 DNA: TGTGCCAGCAGTCCACAACAGGGAGGCTACACCTTC
clone size: -; V gene: TRBV18; J gene: TRBJ2-3; D gene: -; CDR3 protein: CASSPTADLSTDTQYF; CDR3 DNA: TGTGCCAGCTCACCAACAGCGGATCTTTCCACAGATACGCAGTATTTT
clone size: -; V gene: TRBV6-5; J gene: TRBJ2-1; D gene: TRBD2; CDR3 protein: CASRLGLAYNEQFF; CDR3 DNA: TGTGCCAGCAGACTTGGACTAGCTTACAATGAGCAGTTCTTC
clone size: few; V gene: TRBV19; J gene: TRBJ2-7; D gene: TRBD2; CDR3 protein: CASSIISGVAYEQYF; CDR3 DNA: TGTGCCAGTAGTATTATCAGCGGGGTTGCCTACGAGCAGTACTTC
clone size: many; V gene: TRBV6-4; J gene: TRBJ1-2; D gene: TRBD1; CDR3 protein: CASKLGQGGYGYTF; CDR3 DNA: TGTGCCAGTAAATTGGGACAGGGGGGCTATGGCTACACCTTC
clone size: medium-sized; V gene: TRBV3-1/TRBV3-2; J gene: TRBJ2-3; D gene: TRBD2; CDR3 protein: CASSTPGLEADTQYF; CDR3 DNA: TGTGCCAGCAGCACTCCGGGACTAGAGGCAGATACGCAGTATTTT
clone size: few; V gene: TRBV5-4; J gene: TRBJ2-7; D gene: TRBD1; CDR3 protein: CASSLESGGFYEQYF; CDR3 DNA: TGTGCCAGCAGCTTGGAGTCAGGGGGTTTTTACGAGCAGTACTTC
clone size: -; V gene: TRBV6-1; J gene: TRBJ2-3; D gene: TRBD2; CDR3 protein: CASSELNTRLAGGDTQYF; CDR3 DNA: TGTGCCAGCAGTGAGTTAAACACTCGACTAGCGGGGGGGGATACGCAGTATTTT
clone size: -; V gene: TRBV5-1; J gene: TRBJ2-1; D gene: TRBD1; CDR3 protein: CASSLGDRVLGNEQFF; CDR3 DNA: TGCGCCAGCAGCTTGGGGGACAGGGTCTTGGGCAATGAGCAGTTCTTC
clone size: -; V gene: TRBV14; J gene: TRBJ1-1; D gene: -; CDR3 protein: CASTPQSYTEAFF; CDR3 DNA: TGTGCCAGCACGCCACAATCGTACACTGAAGCTTTCTTT
clone size: -; V gene: TRBV6-5; J gene: TRBJ1-2; D gene: -; CDR3 protein: CASSSPFGTGTF; CDR3 DNA: -
clone size: -; V gene: TRBV4-3; J gene: TRBJ1-4; D gene: -; CDR3 protein: CASSQASTNEKLFF; CDR3 DNA: TGCGCCAGCAGCCAAGCCTCAACTAATGAAAAACTGTTTTTT
clone size: -; V gene: TRBV7-2; J gene: TRBJ1-2; D gene: -; CDR3 protein: CASSSSGNGYTF; CDR3 DNA: TGTGCCAGCAGCTCTTCAGGGAATGGCTACACCTTC
clone size: -; V gene: TRBV19; J gene: TRBJ1-1; D gene: TRBD1; CDR3 protein: CASSMDREWNTEAFF; CDR3 DNA: TGTGCCAGTAGTATGGACAGGGAATGGAACACTGAAGCTTTCTTT
clone size: once; V gene: TRBV19; J gene: TRBJ2-7; D gene: TRBD1; CDR3 protein: CASSIGPPGQGPYEQYF; CDR3 DNA: TGTGCCAGTAGTATAGGGCCCCCGGGACAGGGTCCCTACGAGCAGTACTTC
clone size: few; V gene: TRBV28; J gene: TRBJ2-5; D gene: -; CDR3 protein: CASSFPARWETQYF; CDR3 DNA: TGTGCCAGCAGTTTCCCCGCACGGTGGGAGACCCAGTACTTC
clone size: -; V gene: TRBV14; J gene: TRBJ2-7; D gene: TRBD1; CDR3 protein: CASSQGQASSYEQYF; CDR3 DNA: TGTGCCAGCAGCCAGGGACAGGCGAGCTCCTACGAGCAGTACTTC
clone size: -; V gene: TRBV7-2; J gene: TRBJ2-1; D gene: -; CDR3 protein: CASSLSGIGPRTYNEQFF; CDR3 DNA: TGTGCCAGCAGCTTGAGCGGAATCGGACCGAGGACCTACAATGAGCAGTTCTTC
clone size: -; V gene: TRBV7-9; J gene: TRBJ1-4; D gene: -; CDR3 protein: CAIQGYNEKLFF; CDR3 DNA: TGTGCCATCCAGGGATATAATGAAAAACTGTTTTTT
clone size: -; V gene: TRBV28; J gene: TRBJ1-5; D gene: -; CDR3 protein: CASSLGRAGQPQHF; CDR3 DNA: TGTGCCAGCAGTCTCGGGAGGGCGGGTCAGCCCCAGCATTTT
clone size: -; V gene: TRBV30; J gene: TRBJ2-7; D gene: TRBD2; CDR3 protein: CAWSAGLAAYTYEQYF; CDR3 DNA: TGTGCCTGGAGTGCGGGACTAGCGGCCTACACCTACGAGCAGTACTTC
clone size: -; V gene: TRBV19; J gene: TRBJ1-5; D gene: -; CDR3 protein: CASSPRGASNQPQHF; CDR3 DNA: TGTGCCAGTAGTCCCCGAGGAGCTAGCAATCAGCCCCAGCATTTT
clone size: -; V gene: TRBV6-5; J gene: TRBJ1-5; D gene: -; CDR3 protein: CASSRAGSSNQPQHF; CDR3 DNA: TGTGCCAGCAGTCGAGCAGGGTCGAGCAATCAGCCCCAGCATTTT
clone size: -; V gene: TRBV19; J gene: TRBJ2-7; D gene: TRBD1; CDR3 protein: CASSIKAGGSVEQYF; CDR3 DNA: TGTGCCAGTAGTATAAAGGCAGGGGGATCTGTCGAGCAGTACTTC
clone size: -; V gene: TRBV7-9; J gene: TRBJ2-7; D gene: TRBD1; CDR3 protein: CASSWGQGAYEQYF; CDR3 DNA: TGTGCCAGCAGCTGGGGACAGGGGGCCTACGAGCAGTACTTC
clone size: -; V gene: TRBV18; J gene: TRBJ1-2; D gene: TRBD1; CDR3 protein: CASSPGQGGGYTF; CDR3 DNA: TGTGCCAGCTCACCGGGACAGGGAGGTGGCTACACCTTC